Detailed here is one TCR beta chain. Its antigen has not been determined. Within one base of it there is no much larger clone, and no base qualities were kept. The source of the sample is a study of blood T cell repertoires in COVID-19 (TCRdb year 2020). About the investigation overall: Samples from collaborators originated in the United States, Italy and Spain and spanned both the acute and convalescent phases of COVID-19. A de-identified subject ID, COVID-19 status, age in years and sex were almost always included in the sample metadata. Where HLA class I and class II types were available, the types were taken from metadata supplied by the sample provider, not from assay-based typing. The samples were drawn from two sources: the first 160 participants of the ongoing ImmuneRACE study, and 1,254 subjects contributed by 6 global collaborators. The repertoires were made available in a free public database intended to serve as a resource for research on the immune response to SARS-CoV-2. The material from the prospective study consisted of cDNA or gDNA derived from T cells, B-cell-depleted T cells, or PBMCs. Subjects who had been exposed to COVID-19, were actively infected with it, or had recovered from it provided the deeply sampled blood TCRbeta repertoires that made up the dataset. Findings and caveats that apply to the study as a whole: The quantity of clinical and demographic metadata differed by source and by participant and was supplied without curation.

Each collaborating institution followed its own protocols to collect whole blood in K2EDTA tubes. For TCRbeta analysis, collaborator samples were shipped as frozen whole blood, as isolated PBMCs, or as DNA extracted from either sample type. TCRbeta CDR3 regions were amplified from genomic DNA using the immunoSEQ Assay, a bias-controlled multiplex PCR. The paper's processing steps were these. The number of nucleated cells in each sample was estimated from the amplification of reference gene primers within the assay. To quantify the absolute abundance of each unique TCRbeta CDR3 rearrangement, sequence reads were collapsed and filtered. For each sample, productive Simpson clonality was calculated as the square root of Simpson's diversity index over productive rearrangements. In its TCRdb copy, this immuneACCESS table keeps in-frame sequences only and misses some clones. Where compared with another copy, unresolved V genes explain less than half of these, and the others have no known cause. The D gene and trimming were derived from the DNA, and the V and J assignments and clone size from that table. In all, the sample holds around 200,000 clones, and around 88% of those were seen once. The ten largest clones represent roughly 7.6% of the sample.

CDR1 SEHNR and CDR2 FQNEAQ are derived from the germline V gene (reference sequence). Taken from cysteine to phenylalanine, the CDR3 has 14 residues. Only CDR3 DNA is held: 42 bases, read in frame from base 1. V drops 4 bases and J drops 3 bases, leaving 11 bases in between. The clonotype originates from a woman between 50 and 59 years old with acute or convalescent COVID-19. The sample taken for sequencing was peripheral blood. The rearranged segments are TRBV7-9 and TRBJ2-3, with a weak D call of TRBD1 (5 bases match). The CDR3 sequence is CASSWEGATDTQYF. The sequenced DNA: TGTGCCAGCAGCTGGGAAGGGGCAACAGATACGCAGTATTTT.